This passage covers 5 T cell receptor beta chains from one sample sequenced in a study of blood T cells in healthy people across ages. The authors ran a second PCR of 7 to 11 cycles using a sample-barcoded 5' primer and a J-beta primer mix. TCRdb itself ran the 5' RACE reads through MiXCR, one entry per CDR3 protein. The sample yields roughly 1,700,000 distinct CDR3 sequences, about 30% seen once. Material: blood. These receptors came from a woman younger than 45 in good health.

As to this clonotype: One end of the junction does not line up with germline, which may come from a read error. The chain joins TRBV28 to TRBJ1-2; D remains unclear. Per the germline V gene, CDR1 is MDHEN and CDR2 is SYDVKM. The CDR3 totals 14 residues. The CDR3 loop is CVSSSYRASYGYTF. CDR3 DNA: TGTGTCAGCAGTTCCTACCGGGCAAGCTATGGCTACACCTTC.

The sample holds one count of this clonotype. This rearrangement joins TRBV12-3 or TRBV12-4 to TRBJ1-2; TRBD1 matches 7 bases. The CDR3 has 15 residues. V gave up 6 bases and J gave up 5 bases; unmatched junction bases: 12. The CDR3 nucleotides are TGTGCCAGCAGGCTTCGGGACAGCGCCTTTTATGGCTACACCTTC. Residues: CASRLRDSAFYGYTF.

The table lists this clonotype with a few counts. The chain links TRBV12-3 or TRBV12-4 to TRBJ1-5; D gene uncertain. Deletions cut 3 bases from V and 6 bases from J, with 15 bases between. This CDR3 is built from 15 residues. CDR3 bases: TGTGCCAGCAGTTTTGGTTTCTCGGTCGGTCAGCCCCAGCATTTT. Protein sequence: CASSFGFSVGQPQHF.

This clonotype was counted a few times. The rearrangement uses TRBV6-6 and TRBJ1-2; the D gene is possibly TRBD1 (5 bases). The CDR3 length is 13 residues. The V end lost 8 bases, the J end lost 8 bases, and 18 bases lay between the germline ends. Looked up from germline, CDR1 is MNHNY and CDR2 is SVGAGI (reference sequence). The CDR3 spells CASGTRGGGGYTF. CDR3 in DNA: TGTGCCAGCGGGACCCGCGGGGGTGGCGGCTACACCTTC.

This clonotype has ten or more counts. The CDR3 DNA reads as TGCGCCAGCAGTGAGGAACCGGATCCCCCCTACGAGCAGTACTTC. Amino acid sequence: CASSEEPDPPYEQYF. The rearrangement links TRBV10-2 to TRBJ2-7; no definite D call. Germline V gene data show CDR1 as WSHSY and CDR2 as SAAADI. CDR3 size: 15 residues. Trimming removed 2 bases at V and 2 bases at J, with 13 bases between.